This T cell receptor (beta chain) was found in a study of control samples from healthy donors and cancer patients. In germline, CDR1 is SGHNT, CDR2 YYREEE (reference sequence). V lost 6 bases to trimming and J lost 0 bases, with 8 bases between them. The CDR3 runs 13 residues. The assay was immunoSEQ multiplex PCR, and TCRdb's table has in-frame clones only and misses some. The sample carries under 65,000 clones, 85% to 95% recorded once. Sequencing was performed on PBMCs. The receptor was derived from a man aged 30-40 years with colorectal cancer. This chain connects TRBV5-4 to TRBJ2-3; D unclear. The CDR3 DNA reads TGTGCCAGCAAAGCGACTAGCACAGATACGCAGTATTTT. Protein sequence: CASKATSTDTQYF.